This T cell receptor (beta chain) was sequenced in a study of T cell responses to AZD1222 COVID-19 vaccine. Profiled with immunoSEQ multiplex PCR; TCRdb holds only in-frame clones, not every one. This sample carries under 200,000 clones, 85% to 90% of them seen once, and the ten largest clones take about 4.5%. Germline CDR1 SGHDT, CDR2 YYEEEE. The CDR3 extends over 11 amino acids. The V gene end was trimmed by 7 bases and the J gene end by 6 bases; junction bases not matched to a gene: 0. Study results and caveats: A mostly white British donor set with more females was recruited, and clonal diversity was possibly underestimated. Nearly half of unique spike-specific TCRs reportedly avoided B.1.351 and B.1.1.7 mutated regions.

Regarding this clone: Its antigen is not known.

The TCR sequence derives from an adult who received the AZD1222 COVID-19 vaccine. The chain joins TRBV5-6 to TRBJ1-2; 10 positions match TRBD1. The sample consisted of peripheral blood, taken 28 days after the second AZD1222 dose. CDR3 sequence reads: CASDRGHGYTF. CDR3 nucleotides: TGTGCCAGCGACAGGGGGCATGGCTACACCTTC.